The 9 T cell receptor beta chains given below trace back to one sample, sequenced in a study of blood T cell repertoires in COVID-19 (dated by TCRdb to the early 2020s). Library preparation was by the immunoSEQ multiplex PCR assay. TCRdb stores this immuneACCESS table with in-frame sequences only. Part of the clones is absent; in the studies checked, under half of the shortfall reflects unresolved V genes, and no reason is known for the rest. The sample profile shows about 110,000 clones; 75% to 85% of them were found once. Jointly, the top ten make up 16% of the sample. Sequences were obtained from peripheral blood. The receptors originated from a woman aged 60-75 years with acute or convalescent COVID-19.

This clone is a singleton in its sample. The CDR3 sequence is CASSLGGQLAKNIQYF. CDR3 in DNA: TGTGCCAGCAGCTTAGGCGGACAGCTAGCCAAAAACATTCAGTACTTC. The chain carries TRBV6-2 or TRBV6-3 and TRBJ2-4; D may be TRBD1 (6 bases). Trimming left V 6 bases short and J 0 bases short, with 15 bases between. The CDR3 is made up of 16 amino acids. Germline loops: CDR1 MNHEY, CDR2 SVGEGT.

This chain uses TRBV4-2 with TRBJ1-4, with a tentative D call TRBD1 (5 bases). The ends were cut back, 4 bases at V and 4 bases at J, with 16 bases in the middle. Germline CDR1 is LGHNA and CDR2 is YNFKEQ. This CDR3 region has 16 residues. The CDR3 nucleotides read TGTGCCAGCAGCCTACTTGACGGGACTCGTAATGAAAAACTGTTTTTT. It specifies CASSLLDGTRNEKLFF.

The chain couples TRBV27 to TRBJ2-4; D might be TRBD2 (6 bases). Germline CDR1 MNHEY, CDR2 SMNVEV (reference sequence). V was pared by 5 bases and J by 1 base, with 12 bases between. The CDR3 extends over 15 amino acids. CDR3 loop: CASSEKGRAKNIQYF. CDR3 in DNA: TGTGCCAGCAGTGAAAAAGGGAGGGCCAAAAACATTCAGTACTTC.

This rearrangement joins TRBV4-3 to TRBJ1-2; D ambiguous. Trimming removed 4 bases at V and 6 bases at J, with 12 bases between. The germline V gene has CDR1 LGHNA and CDR2 YSLEER. The CDR3 spans 13 residues. The CDR3 region has the DNA TGCGCCAGCAGCCCGTCGGAGGGTGATGGCTACACCTTC. Translated: CASSPSEGDGYTF.

V is TRBV6-6 and J is TRBJ2-3; D is undetermined. V was pared by 6 bases and J by 0 bases, with 4 bases between. CDR1 and CDR2 (germline): MNHNY, SVGAGI (reference sequence). The CDR3 consists of 12 residues. The CDR3 DNA reads TGTGCCAGCAGCCGGAGCACAGATACGCAGTATTTT. Translating gives CASSRSTDTQYF.

This chain links TRBV21-1 with TRBJ1-2; TRBD1 is taken as the D call from the table, unchecked against the DNA. TRBV21-1 is a pseudogene locus. This CDR3 spans 17 amino acids. The CDR3, as DNA: TGTGCCAGCAGCAAAGCGCTTTTAGGACAGGCGGGCTATGGCTACACCTTC. Residues: CASSKALLGQAGYGYTF.

This clone turned up a few times. V usage is TRBV7-2 and J usage is TRBJ2-3, with D uncertain. Trimming took off 5 bases at V and 4 bases at J, with 13 bases between the two ends. From germline, CDR1 is SGHTA and CDR2 FQGNSA. This CDR3 is 14 amino acids long. The CDR3 loop is CASSLTGPSDTQYF. The CDR3, as DNA: TGTGCCAGCAGCCTAACTGGGCCCTCAGATACGCAGTATTTT.

The sample holds a few counts of this clone. The chain has TRBV6-5 and TRBJ1-5, with 7 positions matching TRBD1. CDR3 length: 15 amino acids. The V and J ends lost 6 bases and 7 bases, in that order; junction bases with no gene match: 12. CDR1 is MNHEY, CDR2 SVGAGI, per germline. In nucleotides, the CDR3 is TGTGCCAGCAGCCCCTCCGACAGGGTCGGCCAGCCCCAGCATTTT. Translated, it gives CASSPSDRVGQPQHF.

V and J are TRBV4-3 and TRBJ2-2, with TRBD2 matching 7 bases. Trimming cost V 0 bases and J 3 bases; bases outside gene matches: 1. CDR3 length: 15 amino acids. Looked up from germline, CDR1 is LGHNA and CDR2 is YSLEER. Written as DNA, the CDR3 is TGCGCCAGCAGCCAAGATCGGGGGGACACCGGGGAGCTGTTTTTT. Translating it yields CASSQDRGDTGELFF.